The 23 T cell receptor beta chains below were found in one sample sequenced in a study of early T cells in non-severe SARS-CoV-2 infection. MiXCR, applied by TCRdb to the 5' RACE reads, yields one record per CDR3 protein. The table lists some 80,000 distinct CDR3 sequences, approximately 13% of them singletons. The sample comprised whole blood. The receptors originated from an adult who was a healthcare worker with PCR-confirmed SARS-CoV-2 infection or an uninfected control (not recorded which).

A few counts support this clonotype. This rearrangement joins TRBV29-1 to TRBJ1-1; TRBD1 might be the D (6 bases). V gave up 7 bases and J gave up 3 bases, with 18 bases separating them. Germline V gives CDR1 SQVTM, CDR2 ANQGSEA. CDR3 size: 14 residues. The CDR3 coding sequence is TGCAGCGCTATAACGACAGGAGCTTACACTGAAGCTTTCTTT. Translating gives CSAITTGAYTEAFF. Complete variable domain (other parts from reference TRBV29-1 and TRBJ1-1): SAVISQKPSRDICQRGTSLTIQCQVDSQVTMMFWYRQQPGQSLTLIATANQGSEATYESGFVIDKFPISRPNLTFSTLTVSNMSPEDSSIYLCSAITTGAYTEAFFGQGTRLTVV.

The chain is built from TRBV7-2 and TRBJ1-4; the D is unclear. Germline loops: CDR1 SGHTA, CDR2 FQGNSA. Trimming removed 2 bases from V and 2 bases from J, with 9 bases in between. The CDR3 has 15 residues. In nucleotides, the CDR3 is TGTGCCAGCAGCTTACTTTCAGTCACTAATGAAAAACTGTTTTTT. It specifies CASSLLSVTNEKLFF.

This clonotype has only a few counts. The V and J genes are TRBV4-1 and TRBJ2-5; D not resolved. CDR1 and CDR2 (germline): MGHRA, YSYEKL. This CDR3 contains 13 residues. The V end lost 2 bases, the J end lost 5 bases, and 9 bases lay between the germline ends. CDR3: CASSQSPGETQYF. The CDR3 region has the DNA TGCGCCAGCAGCCAATCGCCCGGCGAGACCCAGTACTTC.

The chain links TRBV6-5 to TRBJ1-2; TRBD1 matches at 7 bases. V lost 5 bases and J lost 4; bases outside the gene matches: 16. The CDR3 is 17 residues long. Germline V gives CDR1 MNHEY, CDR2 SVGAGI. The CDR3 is CASSTTSDRAIIYGYTF. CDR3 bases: TGTGCCAGCAGTACAACGTCAGACAGGGCGATTATCTATGGCTACACCTTC.

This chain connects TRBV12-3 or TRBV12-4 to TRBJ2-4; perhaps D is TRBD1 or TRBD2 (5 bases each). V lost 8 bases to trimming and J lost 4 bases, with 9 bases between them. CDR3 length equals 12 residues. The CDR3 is CASAWGKNIQYF. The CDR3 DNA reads TGTGCCAGCGCCTGGGGGAAAAACATTCAGTACTTC.

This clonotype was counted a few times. The CDR3 is CASSFSGAGGSVEAQYF. As DNA, the CDR3 is TGTGCCAGCAGCTTTAGTGGGGCGGGGGGTTCCGTGGAGGCCCAGTACTTC. The J gene is TRBJ2-5, the V gene TRBV7-8; the match to TRBD2 covers 8 bases. With 3 bases clipped from V and 9 bases from J, the junction kept 18 bases outside the gene matches. The CDR3 contains 17 residues. Looked up from germline, CDR1 is SGHVS and CDR2 is FQNEAQ.

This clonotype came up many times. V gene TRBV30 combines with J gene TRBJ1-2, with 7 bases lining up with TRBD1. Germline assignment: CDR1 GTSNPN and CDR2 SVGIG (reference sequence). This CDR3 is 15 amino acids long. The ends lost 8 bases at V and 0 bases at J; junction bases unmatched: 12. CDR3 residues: CAGAEGGQPNYGYTF. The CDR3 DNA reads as TGTGCCGGGGCCGAAGGGGGACAGCCTAACTATGGCTACACCTTC.

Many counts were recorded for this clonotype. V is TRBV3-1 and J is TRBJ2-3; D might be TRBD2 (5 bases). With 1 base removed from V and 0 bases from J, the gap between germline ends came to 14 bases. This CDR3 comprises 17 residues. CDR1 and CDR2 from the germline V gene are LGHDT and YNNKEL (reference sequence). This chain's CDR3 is CASSQGLARASTDTQYF. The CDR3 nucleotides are TGTGCCAGCAGCCAAGGGTTAGCGCGTGCTAGCACAGATACGCAGTATTTT.

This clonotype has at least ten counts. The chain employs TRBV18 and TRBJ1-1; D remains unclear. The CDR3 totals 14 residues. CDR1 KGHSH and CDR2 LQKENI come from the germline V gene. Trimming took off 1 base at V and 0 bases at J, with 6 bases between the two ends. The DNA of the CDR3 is TGTGCCAGCTCACCACAGGCCATGAACACTGAAGCTTTCTTT. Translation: CASSPQAMNTEAFF.

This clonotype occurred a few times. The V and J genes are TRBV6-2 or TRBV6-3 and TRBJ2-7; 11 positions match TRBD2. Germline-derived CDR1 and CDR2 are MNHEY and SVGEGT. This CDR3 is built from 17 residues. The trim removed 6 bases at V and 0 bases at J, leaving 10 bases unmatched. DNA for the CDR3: TGTGCCAGCAGCCGATCGACTAGCGGGGCCTACTCCTACGAGCAGTACTTC. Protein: CASSRSTSGAYSYEQYF.

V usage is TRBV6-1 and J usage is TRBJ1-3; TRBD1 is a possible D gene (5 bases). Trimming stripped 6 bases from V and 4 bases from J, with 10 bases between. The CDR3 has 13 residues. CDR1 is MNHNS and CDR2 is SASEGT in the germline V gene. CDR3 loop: CASSSGYGNTIYF. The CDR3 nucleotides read TGTGCCAGCAGCTCAGGGTACGGAAACACCATATATTTT.

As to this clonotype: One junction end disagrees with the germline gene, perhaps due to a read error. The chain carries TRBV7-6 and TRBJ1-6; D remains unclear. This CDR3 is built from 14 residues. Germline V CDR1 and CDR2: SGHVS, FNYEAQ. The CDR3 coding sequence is TGTGCCAGCAGCTTGGCCAGCGATAATTCATCCCTCCACTTT. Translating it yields CASSLASDNSSLHF.

This CDR3 is CSVEALGAGLMTYEQYF. The DNA of the CDR3 is TGCAGCGTTGAGGCCCTAGGGGCGGGCCTCATGACCTACGAGCAGTACTTC. The rearrangement joins TRBV29-1 to TRBJ2-7, with D perhaps TRBD1 or TRBD2 (5 bases each). V gave up 3 bases and J gave up 2 bases, with 23 bases separating them. CDR3 size: 17 residues. Per the germline V gene, CDR1 is SQVTM and CDR2 is ANQGSEA.

CDR3 sequence: CSASGGQGEEKLFF. CDR3 DNA sequence: TGCAGCGCCTCGGGGGGACAGGGTGAGGAAAAACTGTTTTTT. The rearrangement links TRBV29-1 to TRBJ1-4, with 9 bases lining up with TRBD1. CDR1 is SQVTM and CDR2 is ANQGSEA in the germline V gene. The V segment lost 7 bases and the J segment 8 bases; nucleotides outside the gene matches: 11. CDR3 size: 14 residues.

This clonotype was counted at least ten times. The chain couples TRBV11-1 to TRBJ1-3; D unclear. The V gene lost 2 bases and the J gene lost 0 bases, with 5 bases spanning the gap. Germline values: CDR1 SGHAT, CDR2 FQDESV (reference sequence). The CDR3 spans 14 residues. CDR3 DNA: TGTGCCAGCAGCTTATCGGACTCTGGAAACACCATATATTTT. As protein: CASSLSDSGNTIYF.

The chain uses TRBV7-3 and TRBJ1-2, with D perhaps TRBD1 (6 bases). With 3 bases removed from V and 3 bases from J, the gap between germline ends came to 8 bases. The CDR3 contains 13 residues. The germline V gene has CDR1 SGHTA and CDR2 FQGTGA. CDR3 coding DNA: TGTGCCAGCAGCTTGAACAGGGACTATGGCTACACCTTC. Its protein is CASSLNRDYGYTF. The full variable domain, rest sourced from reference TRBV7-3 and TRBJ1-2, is GAGVSQTPSNKVTEKGKYVELRCDPISGHTALYWYRQSLGQGPEFLIYFQGTGAADDSGLPNDRFFAVRPEGSVSTLKIQRTERGDSAVYLCASSLNRDYGYTFGSGTRLTVV.

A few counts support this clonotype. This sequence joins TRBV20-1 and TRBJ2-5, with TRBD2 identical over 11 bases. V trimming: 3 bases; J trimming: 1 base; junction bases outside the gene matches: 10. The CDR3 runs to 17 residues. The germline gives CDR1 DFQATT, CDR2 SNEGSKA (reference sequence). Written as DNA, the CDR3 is TGCAGTGCTAGTGGGGCTAGCGGGGGGACGATCCAAGAGACCCAGTACTTC. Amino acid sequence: CSASGASGGTIQETQYF.

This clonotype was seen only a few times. The CDR3, as DNA: TGTGCCAGCAGCCTCCAAAGCGGGGCGCGCACAGATACGCAGTATTTT. Translating gives CASSLQSGARTDTQYF. J is TRBJ2-3 and V is TRBV9; 7 bases are a match to TRBD2. Trimming took 4 bases from V and 1 from J; bases not matched to a gene: 9. The CDR3 contains 16 residues. CDR1 is SGDLS, CDR2 YYNGEE, per germline.

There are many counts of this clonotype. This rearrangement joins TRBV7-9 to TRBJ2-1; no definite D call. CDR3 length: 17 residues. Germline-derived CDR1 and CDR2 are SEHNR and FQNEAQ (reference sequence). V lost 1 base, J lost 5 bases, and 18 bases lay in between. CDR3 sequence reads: CASSLELKPDTHNEQFF. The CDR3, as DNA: TGTGCCAGCAGCTTAGAGCTAAAGCCTGACACACACAATGAGCAGTTCTTC.

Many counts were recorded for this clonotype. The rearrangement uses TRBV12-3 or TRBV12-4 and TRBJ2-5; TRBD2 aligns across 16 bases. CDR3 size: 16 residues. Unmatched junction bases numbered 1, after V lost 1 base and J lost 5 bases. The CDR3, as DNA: TGTGCCAGCAGTTTAGTGGGACTAGCGGGGGGGGAGACCCAGTACTTC. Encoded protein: CASSLVGLAGGETQYF.

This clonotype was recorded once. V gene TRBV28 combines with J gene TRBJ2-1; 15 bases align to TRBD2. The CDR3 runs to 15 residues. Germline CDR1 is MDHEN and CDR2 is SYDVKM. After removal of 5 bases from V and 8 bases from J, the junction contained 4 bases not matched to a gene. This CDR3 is CASSLGLAGGYEQFF. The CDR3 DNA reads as TGTGCCAGCAGTCTGGGACTAGCGGGGGGTTATGAGCAGTTCTTC.

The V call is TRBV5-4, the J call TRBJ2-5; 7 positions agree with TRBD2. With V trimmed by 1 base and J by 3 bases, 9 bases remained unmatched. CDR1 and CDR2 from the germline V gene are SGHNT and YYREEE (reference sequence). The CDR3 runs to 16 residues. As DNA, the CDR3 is TGTGCCAGCAGCTTGTCCCCAGGGAGGGGAAAAGAGACCCAGTACTTC. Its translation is CASSLSPGRGKETQYF. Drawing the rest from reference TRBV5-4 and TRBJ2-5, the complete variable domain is ETGVTQSPTHLIKTRGQQVTLRCSSQSGHNTVSWYQQALGQGPQFIFQYYREEENGRGNFPPRFSGLQFPNYSSELNVNALELDDSALYLCASSLSPGRGKETQYFGPGTRLLVL.

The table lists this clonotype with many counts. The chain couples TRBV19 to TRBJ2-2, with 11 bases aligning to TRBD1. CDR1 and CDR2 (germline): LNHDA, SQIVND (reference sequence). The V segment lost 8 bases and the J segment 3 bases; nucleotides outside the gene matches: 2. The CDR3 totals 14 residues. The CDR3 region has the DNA TGTGCCAGTGGACAGGGGGCGGACACCGGGGAGCTGTTTTTT. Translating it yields CASGQGADTGELFF.